This T cell receptor (beta chain) was sequenced during a study of PD-1 blockade in classical Hodgkin lymphoma. Overall study findings and caveats: Factors driving the repertoire differences, possibly disease activity or prior therapy, remain undefined. Relapsed/refractory patients reportedly had lower baseline diversity than newly diagnosed patients. A significant rise in TCR diversity by C4D1 was seen for CD4+ but not CD8+ cells.

In the case of this clone: Its target is not known.

Time point noted: cycle 4 day 1 (C4D1), after 6 weeks of nivolumab. All patients relapsed after autologous stem cell transplantation, and brentuximab vedotin exposure varied. Best responses included complete response and partial response; otherwise, the best response was progressive disease. Some clones are missing from TCRdb's copy, which holds only in-frame ones; the method was immunoSEQ multiplex PCR. The table has 25,000 to 35,000 clones, around 68% seen once. The TCR was taken from a human donor with classical Hodgkin lymphoma. The sample consisted of peripheral blood mononuclear cells (PBMCs), taken before the fourth cycle of nivolumab.

The CDR3 is CASSAPPSGGLRDEQFF. In nucleotides, the CDR3 is TGTGCCAGCAGCGCGCCCCCTAGCGGGGGCCTCCGGGATGAGCAGTTCTTC. V usage is TRBV7-2 and J usage is TRBJ2-1; 10 bases match TRBD2. Germline V gene data show CDR1 as SGHTA and CDR2 as FQGNSA. This CDR3 has 17 residues. The ends lost 5 bases at V and 8 bases at J; junction bases unmatched: 15. The variable domain in full, with the rest retrieved from reference TRBV7-2 and TRBJ2-1, is GAGVSQSPSNKVTEKGKDVELRCDPISGHTALYWYRQSLGQGLEFLIYFQGNSAPDKSGLPSDRFSAERTGGSVSTLTIQRTQQEDSAVYLCASSAPPSGGLRDEQFFGPGTRLTVL.